The 22 T cell receptor beta chains listed next were all sequenced from one sample in a study of shared clonotypes between healthy human individuals. Some clones are missing from TCRdb's copy, which holds only in-frame ones; the method was immunoSEQ multiplex PCR. The sample holds roughly 2.6 million clones, 90% to 95% seen once. The specimen was naive CD4+ T cells sorted from blood. Subset noted: CD45RA+ positively selected. These receptors were taken from a man aged 18 to 30 in good health.

The rearrangement joins TRBV5-1 to TRBJ2-1; 9 bases line up with TRBD2. V lost 0 bases and J lost 4; bases outside the gene matches: 5. Germline-derived CDR1 and CDR2 are SGHRS and YFSETQ. The CDR3 length is 16 residues. For the CDR3, the DNA is TGCGCCAGCAGCTTGGTAAAGCGGGAGGCATACAATGAGCAGTTCTTC. This codes for CASSLVKREAYNEQFF.

This chain joins TRBV6-5 and TRBJ2-3; the D gene is possibly TRBD2 (5 bases). V was clipped by 6 bases and J by 1 base, with 14 bases between them. CDR1 and CDR2 from the germline V gene are MNHEY and SVGAGI. The CDR3 has 15 residues. The CDR3 sequence: CASRPTRGRTDTQYF. As DNA, the CDR3 is TGTGCCAGCAGACCGACTCGCGGGCGCACAGATACGCAGTATTTT.

As for this clone: At the DNA level, this CDR3 is encoded by other sequences in the same sample as well. This chain uses TRBV7-9 with TRBJ1-4; D is possibly TRBD1 (6 bases). In germline, CDR1 is SEHNR, CDR2 FQNEAQ (reference sequence). The CDR3 contains 15 residues. Trimming removed 5 bases from V and 0 bases from J, with 10 bases in between. The DNA for the CDR3 is TGTGCCAGCAGCCTCAGGGGAGCAACTAATGAAAAACTGTTTTTT. Its translation is CASSLRGATNEKLFF. Filled out from reference TRBV7-9 and TRBJ1-4, the complete variable domain reads DTGVSQNPRHKITKRGQNVTFRCDPISEHNRLYWYRQTLGQGPEFLTYFQNEAQLEKSRLLSDRFSAERPKGSFSTLEIQRTEQGDSAMYLCASSLRGATNEKLFFGSGTQLSVL.

As for this clone: Within the sample, other DNA sequences also encode this same CDR3. The chain links TRBV7-9 to TRBJ2-7; the match to TRBD2 covers 15 bases. The V and J ends lost 6 bases and 3 bases, in that order; junction bases with no gene match: 6. CDR1 and CDR2 from the germline V gene are SEHNR and FQNEAQ (reference sequence). The CDR3 totals 16 residues. The CDR3 sequence is CASSRGLAGGSYEQYF. In DNA, the CDR3 is TGTGCCAGCAGTCGCGGACTAGCGGGGGGGAGCTACGAGCAGTACTTC.

The CDR3 DNA is TGTGCCAGCAGCCCCCCGGGACTAGCTACCAATGAGCAGTTCTTC. Its translation: CASSPPGLATNEQFF. The V and J genes are TRBV7-2 and TRBJ2-1; 9 bases fit TRBD2. Trimming took 5 bases from V and 6 from J; bases not matched to a gene: 8. Germline V CDR1 and CDR2: SGHTA, FQGNSA. CDR3 length: 15 amino acids.

The chain uses TRBV7-9 and TRBJ2-5; 7 bases map to TRBD1. Trimming removed 5 bases from V and 1 base from J; junction bases left unmatched: 13. The CDR3 totals 17 residues. Germline V CDR1 and CDR2: SEHNR, FQNEAQ (reference sequence). CDR3 region: CASSPPGQATTQETQYF. The CDR3 DNA sequence: TGTGCCAGCAGCCCCCCCGGACAGGCGACGACCCAAGAGACCCAGTACTTC. The variable domain in full, with the rest retrieved from reference TRBV7-9 and TRBJ2-5, is DTGVSQNPRHKITKRGQNVTFRCDPISEHNRLYWYRQTLGQGPEFLTYFQNEAQLEKSRLLSDRFSAERPKGSFSTLEIQRTEQGDSAMYLCASSPPGQATTQETQYFGPGTRLLVL.

This sequence joins TRBV5-1 and TRBJ1-2; 8 bases fit TRBD1. The junction had 2 bases not matched to a gene; V was cut back by 3 bases and J by 1 base. The CDR3 totals 14 residues. Per the germline V gene, CDR1 is SGHRS and CDR2 is YFSETQ. CDR3 nucleotides: TGCGCCAGCAGCTGGACAGGGATTAACTATGGCTACACCTTC. This sequence encodes CASSWTGINYGYTF.

This clone was found a few times. The genes are TRBV10-1 and TRBJ2-5; D might be TRBD2 (5 bases). V lost 2 bases and J 5 bases, leaving 12 bases between the germline ends. The CDR3 loop spans 14 amino acids. From germline, CDR1 is WNHNN and CDR2 SYGVQD (reference sequence). The CDR3 here is CASSETRPGETQYF. The CDR3 nucleotides read TGCGCCAGCAGTGAGACTAGACCCGGGGAGACCCAGTACTTC.

Here the CDR3 reads CASTNGGGEKLFF. As DNA, the CDR3 is TGTGCCAGCACCAACGGCGGGGGGGAAAAACTGTTTTTT. The V gene is TRBV28, the J gene TRBJ1-4; D might be TRBD1 (5 bases). The CDR3 runs to 13 residues. Trimming pared 7 bases from V and 8 bases from J, leaving 14 bases between. Germline CDR1 reads MDHEN; CDR2 reads SYDVKM.

In the case of this clone: Other DNA sequences within the sample encode an identical CDR3. The J gene is TRBJ1-3, the V gene TRBV10-2; 7 nucleotides line up with TRBD1. The germline V gene encodes CDR1 WSHSY and CDR2 SAAADI. Losses at the gene ends were 9 bases for V and 4 bases for J; bases not matched to a gene: 6. The CDR3 covers 13 residues. CDR3 protein: CASRQGSGNTIYF. CDR3 bases: TGCGCCAGTCGACAGGGATCCGGAAACACCATATATTTT.

The V call is TRBV5-3, the J call TRBJ1-1; D not certain. TRBV5-3 has ORF status, its function being uncertain. The V and J ends lost 2 bases and 3 bases respectively, with 5 bases between them. The CDR3 has 12 amino acids. CDR3 loop: CARSLRDTEAFF. The CDR3 DNA is TGTGCCAGAAGCTTACGGGACACTGAAGCTTTCTTT.

The chain recombines TRBV9 with TRBJ2-7; D possibly matches TRBD1 or TRBD2 (5 bases each). The V gene's germline CDR1 is SGDLS and CDR2 YYNGEE. There are 15 residues in the CDR3. With 4 bases removed from V and 1 base from J, the gap between germline ends came to 15 bases. The CDR3 DNA reads TGTGCCAGCAGCCGGGGCCCGGGAATTTCCTACGAGCAGTACTTC. Translated, it gives CASSRGPGISYEQYF. The whole variable domain, remainder taken from reference TRBV9 and TRBJ2-7, is DSGVTQTPKHLITATGQRVTLRCSPRSGDLSVYWYQQSLDQGLQFLIQYYNGEERAKGNILERFSAQQFPDLHSELNLSSLELGDSALYFCASSRGPGISYEQYFGPGTRLTVT.

The rearrangement links TRBV19 to TRBJ1-2; the match to TRBD1 covers 8 bases. The CDR3 is made up of 15 amino acids. V shed 3 bases, J shed 5 bases, and the junction held 8 bases outside the gene matches. Germline CDR1 and CDR2: LNHDA and SQIVND (reference sequence). The CDR3 region has the DNA TGTGCCAGTAGTATCCTTACGGACAGGGAATATGGCTACACCTTC. Translating it yields CASSILTDREYGYTF.

V usage is TRBV9 and J usage is TRBJ1-6; no clear D gene. Germline loops: CDR1 SGDLS, CDR2 YYNGEE. This CDR3 region has 15 residues. The V end lost 0 bases, the J end lost 5 bases, and 9 bases lay between the germline ends. CDR3 region: CASSVGQRNNSPLHF. Written as DNA, the CDR3 is TGTGCCAGCAGCGTAGGCCAGCGGAATAATTCACCCCTCCACTTT. Full variable domain (remainder filled in from reference TRBV9 and TRBJ1-6): DSGVTQTPKHLITATGQRVTLRCSPRSGDLSVYWYQQSLDQGLQFLIQYYNGEERAKGNILERFSAQQFPDLHSELNLSSLELGDSALYFCASSVGQRNNSPLHFGNGTRLTVT.

V and J are TRBV19 and TRBJ2-3, with no clear D. In germline, CDR1 is LNHDA, CDR2 SQIVND (reference sequence). V shed 3 bases and J shed 5 bases, with 6 bases lying between them. The CDR3 has 12 residues. CDR3 DNA sequence: TGTGCCAGTAGTATGATGGGAGATACGCAGTATTTT. Translated: CASSMMGDTQYF.

This chain connects TRBV6-1 to TRBJ2-7, with 9 positions matching TRBD2. J lost 3 bases, V lost 2 bases, and 5 bases had no gene match. CDR3 length: 15 amino acids. Germline CDR1 and CDR2: MNHNS and SASEGT. In DNA, the CDR3 is TGTGCCAGCAGTGAAAGGCCTAGCGGGGACTACGAGCAGTACTTC. This encodes CASSERPSGDYEQYF.

The genes are TRBV27 and TRBJ1-4; D is ambiguous. This CDR3 is built from 14 residues. Trimming removed 3 bases at V and 2 bases at J, with 7 bases between. CDR1 is MNHEY and CDR2 is SMNVEV in the germline V gene (reference sequence). CDR3 in DNA: TGTGCCAGCAGTTTCAGATCCACTAATGAAAAACTGTTTTTT. This sequence encodes CASSFRSTNEKLFF. Drawing the rest from reference TRBV27 and TRBJ1-4, the complete variable domain is EAQVTQNPRYLITVTGKKLTVTCSQNMNHEYMSWYRQDPGLGLRQIYYSMNVEVTDKGDVPEGYKVSRKEKRNFPLILESPSPNQTSLYFCASSFRSTNEKLFFGSGTQLSVL.

The J gene is TRBJ2-7, the V gene TRBV6-6; perhaps TRBD2 as D (6 bases). This CDR3 region has 14 residues. V gave up 6 bases and J gave up 0 bases, with 12 bases separating them. Germline lookup yields CDR1 MNHNY and CDR2 SVGAGI (reference sequence). The CDR3 coding sequence is TGTGCCAGCAGAACAGCGGGCCGCTCCTACGAGCAGTACTTC. Translation: CASRTAGRSYEQYF.

The chain recombines TRBV4-1 with TRBJ2-5; 7 bases are shared with TRBD1. The CDR3 loop spans 14 amino acids. Germline CDR1 is MGHRA and CDR2 is YSYEKL. Trimming removed 6 bases from V and 2 bases from J; junction bases left unmatched: 6. CDR3 coding DNA: TGCGCCAGCAGTCACGGGACAGCTCAAGAGACCCAGTACTTC. Encoded protein: CASSHGTAQETQYF.

Details on this clone: The same CDR3 also results from other DNA sequences found in this sample. The chain couples TRBV19 to TRBJ2-1; 9 bases agree with TRBD2. The CDR3 extends over 15 amino acids. The junction had 4 bases not matched to a gene; V was cut back by 3 bases and J by 4 bases. CDR1 and CDR2 (germline): LNHDA, SQIVND (reference sequence). The CDR3 region has the DNA TGTGCCAGTAGTATTAGCGGGGGAGGATACAATGAGCAGTTCTTC. This translates into CASSISGGGYNEQFF. The full variable domain, rest sourced from reference TRBV19 and TRBJ2-1, is DGGITQSPKYLFRKEGQNVTLSCEQNLNHDAMYWYRQDPGQGLRLIYYSQIVNDFQKGDIAEGYSVSREKKESFPLTVTSAQKNPTAFYLCASSISGGGYNEQFFGPGTRLTVL.

This clone was seen just once. In nucleotides, the CDR3 is TGTGCCAGCAGTGGGGGGGGGACTAATGAAAAACTGTTTTTT. Translating it yields CASSGGGTNEKLFF. The rearrangement links TRBV28 to TRBJ1-4; a possible D gene is TRBD1 (5 bases). V shed 5 bases and J shed 2 bases, with 9 bases lying between them. CDR3 size: 14 residues. Germline CDR1 MDHEN, CDR2 SYDVKM.

This sequence joins TRBV30 and TRBJ2-5, with D uncertain. The CDR3 has 12 amino acids. The V end lost 1 base, the J end lost 2 bases, and 5 bases lay between the germline ends. Germline V gene data show CDR1 as GTSNPN and CDR2 as SVGIG (reference sequence). CDR3 in DNA: TGTGCCTGGAGTGCTCGGCAAGAGACCCAGTACTTC. Residues: CAWSARQETQYF.